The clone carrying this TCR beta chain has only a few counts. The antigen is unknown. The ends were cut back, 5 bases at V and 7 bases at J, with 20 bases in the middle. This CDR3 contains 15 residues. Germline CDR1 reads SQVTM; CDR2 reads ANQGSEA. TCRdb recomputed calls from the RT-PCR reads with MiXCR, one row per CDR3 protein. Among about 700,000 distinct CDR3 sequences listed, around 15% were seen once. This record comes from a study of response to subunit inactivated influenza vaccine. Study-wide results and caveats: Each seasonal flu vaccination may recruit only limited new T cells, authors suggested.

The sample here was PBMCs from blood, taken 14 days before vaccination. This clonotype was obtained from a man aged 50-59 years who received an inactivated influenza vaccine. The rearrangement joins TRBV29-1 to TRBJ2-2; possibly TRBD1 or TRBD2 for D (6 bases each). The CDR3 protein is CSVRSPAGEDGELFF. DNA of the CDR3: TGCAGCGTTAGATCCCCCGCAGGGGAGGACGGGGAGCTGTTTTTT.